These T cell receptor beta chains were read from a single sample in a study of blood T cell repertoires in COVID-19. Sequenced by immunoSEQ multiplex PCR; TCRdb stores in-frame clones only, minus some. The sample has some 120,000 clones, more than 75% seen once. Sequenced sample: peripheral blood. The receptors here all came from a human donor in a cohort sampled during active COVID-19. The CDR3 runs from the conserved cysteine through the conserved F or W. D genes are given only for firm matches. Only some rows state a clone size, as once, few, many or a class for expanded clones.

>TRBJ2-3|TRBV5-6|NA|NA
CASSLAFGGMITDTQYF
TGTGCCAGCAGCTTGGCTTTCGGAGGGATGATCACAGATACGCAGTATTTT
>TRBJ2-3|TRBV12-3/TRBV12-4|NA|NA
CATSKPGDTQYF
TGTGCCACCTCAAAACCGGGGGATACGCAGTATTTT
>TRBJ2-3|TRBV2|TRBD2|NA
CASRTRLAGITDTQYF
TGTGCCAGCAGAACCAGACTAGCGGGGATCACAGATACGCAGTATTTT
>TRBJ1-4|TRBV18|NA|NA
CASSPPAENNEKLFF
TGTGCCAGCTCACCACCGGCGGAAAATAATGAAAAACTGTTTTTT
>TRBJ2-1|TRBV28|NA|NA
CASSSLYGTRGAIQQFF
TGTGCCAGCAGTTCCCTATATGGGACTCGAGGTGCAATCCAGCAGTTCTTC
>TRBJ2-2|TRBV11-3|NA|NA
CASSWGPNTGELFF
TGTGCCAGCTCCTGGGGGCCGAACACCGGGGAGCTGTTTTTT
>TRBJ1-5|TRBV27|NA|NA
CASSYSSGQPQHF
TGTGCCAGCTCTTACAGCTCCGGTCAGCCCCAGCATTTT
>TRBJ2-3|TRBV5-8|TRBD2|NA
CASRTGLLKIQNTDTQYF
TGTGCCAGCAGAACGGGACTACTAAAGATACAAAACACAGATACGCAGTATTTT
>TRBJ2-1|TRBV7-2|TRBD2|once
CASSSHSTSGVEQFF
TGTGCCAGCAGCTCCCACTCGACTAGCGGAGTTGAGCAGTTCTTC
>TRBJ2-7|TRBV6-5|NA|NA
CASIGSGYEQYF
TGTGCCAGCATTGGGAGTGGCTACGAGCAGTACTTC
>TRBJ2-1|TRBV11-2|NA|once
CASRLPGQKYNEQFF
TGTGCCAGCAGGTTACCGGGACAAAAATACAATGAGCAGTTCTTC
>TRBJ2-7|TRBV11-3|NA|NA
CASSPGIQEEQYF
TGTGCCAGCAGCCCCGGGATCCAGGAGGAGCAGTACTTC
>TRBJ2-5|TRBV5-4|TRBD2|NA
CASSETSGKETQYF
TGTGCCAGCAGCGAAACTAGCGGAAAAGAGACCCAGTACTTC
>TRBJ2-4|TRBV10-3|NA|NA
CAISESYSRGPNPVAKNIQYF
TGTGCCATCAGTGAGTCCTACTCGCGGGGGCCCAACCCCGTAGCCAAAAACATTCAGTACTTC
>TRBJ2-1|TRBV7-2|NA|few
CASSRGASGTYNEQFF
TGTGCCAGCAGCCGGGGGGCTAGCGGAACCTACAATGAGCAGTTCTTC
>TRBJ2-1|TRBV5-8|TRBD1|NA
CASSGLGTGRNNEQFF
TGTGCCAGCAGCGGACTCGGGACAGGGAGGAACAATGAGCAGTTCTTC
>TRBJ2-1|TRBV2|TRBD2|NA
CASSLTLAGSYNEQFF
TGTGCCAGCAGTCTTACTCTAGCGGGGAGTTACAATGAGCAGTTCTTC
>TRBJ2-7|TRBV4-1|TRBD2|NA
CASSPASSGRSSYEQYF
TGCGCCAGCAGCCCCGCATCAAGCGGGAGGAGCTCCTACGAGCAGTACTTC
>TRBJ1-2|TRBV5-6|NA|NA
CASSLDAGYTF
TGTGCCAGCAGCTTGGATGCGGGCTACACCTTC
>TRBJ2-7|TRBV19|TRBD1|NA
CASSWGQVSYEQYF
TGTGCCAGTAGCTGGGGACAGGTATCCTACGAGCAGTACTTC
>TRBJ1-6|TRBV5-1|NA|NA
CASTAAQGYSPLHF
TGCGCCAGCACCGCAGCCCAGGGGTACTCACCCCTCCACTTT
>TRBJ1-1|TRBV11-2|NA|NA
CASRPSGGGTEAFF
TGTGCCAGCCGACCCTCTGGGGGAGGCACTGAAGCTTTCTTT
>TRBJ2-1|TRBV7-2|TRBD1|NA
CASSLVLRGPYYEQFF
TGTGCCAGCAGCTTAGTACTCAGGGGGCCCTATTATGAGCAGTTCTTC
>TRBJ2-2|TRBV7-9|NA|NA
CASSPDYTGELFF
TGTGCCAGCAGTCCAGACTACACCGGGGAGCTGTTTTTT
>TRBJ2-5|TRBV4-2|NA|NA
CASSQEGLGGETQYF
TGTGCCAGCAGCCAAGAAGGACTAGGGGGAGAGACCCAGTACTTC
>TRBJ2-3|TRBV29-1|NA|once
CSVDDYQGGGTDTQYF
TGCAGCGTTGACGACTATCAGGGAGGAGGCACAGATACGCAGTATTTT
>TRBJ1-5|TRBV19|NA|NA
CASSISGGDQPQHF
TGTGCCAGTAGTATAAGTGGAGGGGATCAGCCCCAGCATTTT
>TRBJ2-7|TRBV2|TRBD1|NA
CASTRTGGPYEQYF
TGTGCCAGCACCCGGACAGGGGGTCCCTACGAGCAGTACTTC
>TRBJ2-7|TRBV2|TRBD2|NA
CASSLTSGGPFREQYF
TGTGCCAGCAGCCTCACTAGCGGGGGGCCCTTTCGCGAGCAGTACTTC
>TRBJ2-7|TRBV9|TRBD1|NA
CASSVGTGKVQYF
TGTGCCAGCAGCGTAGGGACAGGGAAAGTGCAGTACTTC
>TRBJ1-2|TRBV7-9|NA|NA
CASSLGGDPYGYTF
TGTGCCAGCAGCTTAGGCGGAGATCCCTATGGCTACACCTTC
>TRBJ1-4|TRBV3-1/TRBV3-2|NA|NA
CASSQDRAEKLFF
TGTGCCAGCAGCCAAGATCGCGCGGAAAAACTGTTTTTT
>TRBJ2-3|TRBV6-1|NA|NA
CASSEASTDTQYF
TGTGCCAGCAGTGAAGCCTCCACAGATACGCAGTATTTT
>TRBJ2-3|TRBV4-1|NA|NA
CASSQESGRLSTDTQYF
TGCGCCAGCAGCCAAGAGTCAGGCCGGCTAAGCACAGATACGCAGTATTTT
>TRBJ2-2|TRBV6-6|TRBD2|NA
CASSTTSGGAGELFF
TGTGCCAGCAGTACGACTAGCGGGGGGGCTGGGGAGCTGTTTTTT
>TRBJ1-1|TRBV6-5|NA|once
CASGGVRRTEAFF
TGTGCCAGTGGGGGGGTCCGTCGGACTGAAGCTTTCTTT
>TRBJ2-6|TRBV10-3|NA|NA
CAISEKGGSGANVLTF
TGTGCCATCAGTGAGAAAGGGGGTTCTGGGGCCAACGTCCTGACTTTC
>TRBJ2-7|TRBV19|TRBD2|NA
CASSILTERGSYEQYF
TGTGCCAGTAGTATACTCACCGAGCGGGGCTCCTACGAGCAGTACTTC
>TRBJ2-3|TRBV2|NA|NA
CARNLPSTDTQYF
TGTGCCAGAAACTTACCTAGCACAGATACGCAGTATTTT
>TRBJ2-1|TRBV6-5|NA|NA
CASSYAQRAYNEQFF
TGTGCCAGCAGTTACGCTCAGCGGGCCTACAATGAGCAGTTCTTC
>TRBJ2-4|TRBV3-1/TRBV3-2|NA|NA
CASSPQGRGSKNIQYF
TGTGCCAGCAGCCCCCAGGGGCGGGGGTCCAAAAACATTCAGTACTTC
>TRBJ2-3|TRBV7-2|NA|NA
CASSYSWGGPDTQYF
TGTGCCAGCAGCTACTCATGGGGGGGCCCGGATACGCAGTATTTT
>TRBJ2-3|TRBV29-1|TRBD1|NA
CSVEGQGALTDTQYF
TGCAGCGTTGAAGGGCAGGGGGCGTTGACAGATACGCAGTATTTT
>TRBJ2-7|TRBV19|NA|NA
CASRRGGGGYEQYF
TGTGCCAGCCGCCGGGGAGGAGGAGGCTACGAGCAGTACTTC
>TRBJ2-3|TRBV10-3|NA|NA
CAISESPTSTDTQYF
TGTGCCATCAGTGAGTCTCCGACTAGCACAGATACGCAGTATTTT
>TRBJ2-4|TRBV29-1|NA|NA
CSVDPLAKNIQYF
TGCAGCGTTGACCCGTTAGCCAAAAACATTCAGTACTTC
>TRBJ2-7|TRBV9|TRBD2|NA
CASLAGKSYEQYF
TGTGCCAGTCTAGCGGGAAAGAGCTACGAGCAGTACTTC
>TRBJ2-1|TRBV19|TRBD2|many
CASSIMGLAGDEQFF
TGTGCCAGTAGTATAATGGGACTAGCGGGAGATGAGCAGTTCTTC
>TRBJ2-1|TRBV29-1|NA|NA
CSALSSANEQFF
TGCAGCGCCCTGTCGAGTGCCAATGAGCAGTTCTTC
>TRBJ2-1|TRBV28|TRBD2|NA
CASSLFAGGLSYNEQFF
TGTGCCAGCAGTTTATTTGCGGGGGGCCTCTCCTACAATGAGCAGTTCTTC
>TRBJ1-6|TRBV3-1/TRBV3-2|NA|NA
CASRGGFDNSPLHF
TGTGCCAGCAGAGGGGGATTTGATAATTCACCCCTCCACTTT
>TRBJ2-1|TRBV6-5|NA|once
CASSYVGSGYNEQFF
TGTGCCAGCAGTTACGTGGGGTCGGGATACAATGAGCAGTTCTTC
>TRBJ2-1|TRBV9|NA|NA
CASSKATGPRTRRNEQFF
TGTGCCAGCAGCAAGGCGACAGGCCCGAGGACAAGGCGGAATGAGCAGTTCTTC
>TRBJ1-3|TRBV7-9|NA|NA
CASSLGQITGNTIYF
TGTGCCAGCAGCTTAGGCCAGATTACGGGAAACACCATATATTTT
>TRBJ2-6|TRBV5-1|NA|NA
CASSLEESGANVLTF
TGCGCCAGCAGCTTGGAAGAGTCTGGGGCCAACGTCCTGACTTTC
>TRBJ1-1|TRBV23-1|NA|NA
CASSQRQVTLNTEAFF
TGCGCCAGCAGTCAAAGACAGGTAACCCTGAACACTGAAGCTTTCTTT
>TRBJ2-1|TRBV18|TRBD2|NA
CARLPFEVAGIDGFYNEQFF
TGTGCCAGGCTCCCTTTTGAGGTAGCGGGAATTGACGGGTTCTACAATGAGCAGTTCTTC